The clone carrying this TCR beta chain was detected only a few times. What it binds is not known. This record comes from a study of cytomegalovirus exposure and HLA in healthy donors. Across the whole study: T cells numbering about 180 million yielded around 120 million unique TCR beta sequences in an earlier analysis. Among approximately 390 genotyped donors, around 80% fell in the Caucasian-associated ancestry cluster. Study-level findings and limits: For most TCR sequences rarity was the rule, although some public TCRs occurred in many donors. An analysis was carried out later, and it reportedly showed fewer N-insertions in an Asian-associated ancestry cluster than the roughly 670-donor mean.

The CDR3 covers 16 residues. CDR1 is SGHRS, CDR2 YFSETQ, per germline. Trimming cost V 4 bases and J 4 bases; bases outside gene matches: 13. Vbeta (60) and Jbeta (13) primers were used in the PCR. This table comes from immunoSEQ multiplex PCR, and its TCRdb copy is limited to in-frame clones, with some not included. Of 120,000 or so clones in the sample, 60% to 85% were seen once. The clonotype comes from a middle-aged man in good health and CMV-seropositive. V usage is TRBV5-1 and J usage is TRBJ2-5; 7 bases fit TRBD1. The sample was PBMCs. The chain's CDR3 is CASSPFRSSGGETQYF. The DNA for the CDR3 is TGCGCCAGCAGCCCCTTTCGGTCGTCAGGGGGAGAGACCCAGTACTTC.